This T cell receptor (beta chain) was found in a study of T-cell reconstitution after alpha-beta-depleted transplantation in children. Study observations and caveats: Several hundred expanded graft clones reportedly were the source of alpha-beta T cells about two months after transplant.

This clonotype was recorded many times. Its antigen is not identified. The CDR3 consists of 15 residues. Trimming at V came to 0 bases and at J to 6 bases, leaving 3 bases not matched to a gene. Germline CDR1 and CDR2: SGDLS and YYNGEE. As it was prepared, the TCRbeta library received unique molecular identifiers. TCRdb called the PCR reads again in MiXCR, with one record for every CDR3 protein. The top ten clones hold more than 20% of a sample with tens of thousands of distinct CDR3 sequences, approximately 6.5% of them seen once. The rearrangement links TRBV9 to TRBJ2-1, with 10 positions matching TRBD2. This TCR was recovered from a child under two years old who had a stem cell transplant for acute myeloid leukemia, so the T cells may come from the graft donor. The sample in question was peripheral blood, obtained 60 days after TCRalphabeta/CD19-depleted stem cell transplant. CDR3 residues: CASSVGAGGPNEQFF. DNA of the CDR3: TGTGCCAGCAGCGTAGGAGCGGGGGGGCCCAATGAGCAGTTCTTC.